These 30 T cell receptor beta chains were all obtained from the same sample, sequenced in a study of regulatory T cells in long-lasting Graves disease. Time point of the sample: persistent/refractory GD, antithyroid drugs over 5 years with positive TRAb. PBMCs provided the RNA from which the TCR library was made. CDR3 regions were amplified by Arm-PCR using iRepertoire HTBI primers to build TCR beta libraries. TCRdb reprocessed the multiplex PCR reads via MiXCR and lists one record per CDR3 protein. The sample has some 470,000 distinct CDR3 sequences, about 22% seen once. Sample: peripheral blood mononuclear cells (PBMCs), taken when the disease was refractory, from a patient treated with antithyroid drugs. These receptors were collected from a female donor with Graves disease.

This clonotype was picked up many times. The chain is built from TRBV12-3 or TRBV12-4 and TRBJ2-5, with 7 bases that match TRBD1. There are 17 residues in the CDR3. V dropped 1 base and J dropped 2; count of bases not matched to a gene: 10. As DNA, the CDR3 is TGTGCCAGCAGTTTAGTTGGTTTAGGGGGCGGTCAAGAGACCCAGTACTTC. This sequence encodes CASSLVGLGGGQETQYF.

CDR3 sequence reads: CSVRQGASETQYF. CDR3 DNA sequence: TGCAGCGTTAGACAGGGGGCGTCAGAGACCCAGTACTTC. This chain links TRBV29-1 with TRBJ2-5, with TRBD1 identical over 10 bases. Per germline, CDR1 SQVTM and CDR2 ANQGSEA. V trimming: 5 bases; J trimming: 4 bases; junction bases outside the gene matches: 4. The CDR3 contains 13 residues.

This clonotype was counted at least ten times. J is TRBJ2-2 and V is TRBV11-1; perhaps TRBD2 as D (5 bases). Between the trimmed V and J ends, which lost 4 bases and 4 bases, there was a span of 13 bases. CDR1 is SGHAT and CDR2 is FQDESV in the germline V gene (reference sequence). The CDR3 has 15 residues. The CDR3 spells CASSSHARATGELFF. CDR3 nucleotide sequence: TGTGCCAGCAGCTCTCATGCGAGGGCCACCGGGGAGCTGTTTTTT.

This clonotype has ten or more counts. The chain links TRBV24-1 to TRBJ2-5; no firm D call. Deletions cut 2 bases from V and 5 bases from J, with 11 bases between. Germline V gene lookup returns CDR1 KGHDR and CDR2 SFDVKD. The CDR3 extends over 14 amino acids. CDR3 sequence reads: CATSDSRTQETQYF. CDR3 nucleotide sequence: TGTGCCACCAGTGATTCCCGGACCCAGGAGACCCAGTACTTC.

This rearrangement joins TRBV9 to TRBJ1-2; D not resolved. Trimming stripped 0 bases from V and 2 bases from J, with 8 bases between. The CDR3 runs 14 residues. CDR1 is SGDLS and CDR2 is YYNGEE in the germline V gene. The CDR3 spells CASSVATQNYGYTF. Here the CDR3 DNA reads TGTGCCAGCAGCGTAGCCACCCAAAACTATGGCTACACCTTC.

This clonotype was counted between two and nine times. CDR3 sequence: CSVEDEVSPNTGELFF. DNA for the CDR3: TGCAGCGTTGAAGATGAGGTCAGTCCGAACACCGGGGAGCTGTTTTTT. This chain links TRBV29-1 with TRBJ2-2; D unresolved. Per germline, CDR1 SQVTM and CDR2 ANQGSEA. V was pared by 0 bases and J by 0 bases, with 11 bases between. The CDR3 is made up of 16 amino acids.

On this clonotype: This could be a read error, since a much larger clone is one nucleotide away. This chain uses TRBV28 with TRBJ1-5; 7 nucleotides agree with TRBD1. The germline V gene has CDR1 MDHEN and CDR2 SYDVKM. The CDR3 loop spans 15 amino acids. The V segment lost 1 base and the J segment 6 bases; nucleotides outside the gene matches: 6. The CDR3 reads CASSLYRGGSQPQHF. CDR3 bases: TGTGCCAGCAGTTTATACAGGGGAGGGAGTCAGCCCCAGCATTTT.

This clonotype was counted only a few times. The chain combines TRBV20-1 with TRBJ2-5; D may be TRBD2 (6 bases). Per germline, CDR1 DFQATT and CDR2 SNEGSKA (reference sequence). The CDR3 contains 18 residues. The germline V and J ends were trimmed by 0 bases and 2 bases, with 22 bases remaining between them. CDR3 region: CSARDYESTGSQQETQYF. DNA for the CDR3: TGCAGTGCTAGAGATTACGAGTCGACCGGGAGTCAACAAGAGACCCAGTACTTC.

V is TRBV5-1 and J is TRBJ1-1, with a tentative D call TRBD1 (6 bases). The CDR3 is 15 amino acids. Trimming removed 0 bases at V and 4 bases at J, with 13 bases between. The germline V gene encodes CDR1 SGHRS and CDR2 YFSETQ. This chain's CDR3 is CASSLAVGQFTEAFF. The DNA for the CDR3 is TGCGCCAGCAGCTTGGCCGTGGGACAATTCACTGAAGCTTTCTTT.

The chain joins TRBV15 to TRBJ2-7, with unresolved D. The ends were cut back, 6 bases at V and 4 bases at J, with 10 bases in the middle. CDR1 and CDR2 from the germline V gene are LNHNV and YYDKDF (reference sequence). CDR3 length equals 12 residues. The CDR3 here is CATRAGGYEQYF. CDR3 DNA: TGTGCCACCAGAGCAGGCGGTTACGAGCAGTACTTC.

The gene calls are TRBV12-3 or TRBV12-4 and TRBJ1-1; D is unclear. The CDR3 sequence is 15 residues long. V was pared by 6 bases and J by 3 bases, with 17 bases between. CDR3 loop: CASSPSGRSYTEAFF. The CDR3 coding sequence is TGTGCCAGCAGCCCTAGCGGCCGCTCTTACACTGAAGCTTTCTTT.

In this sample, this clonotype turned up many times. This chain links TRBV13 with TRBJ2-7; 8 bases fit TRBD1. The germline V gene encodes CDR1 PRHDT and CDR2 FYEKMQ (reference sequence). J lost 6 bases, V lost 5 bases, and 6 bases had no gene match. The CDR3 is made up of 13 amino acids. The DNA of the CDR3 is TGTGCCAGCAGCGTTACGACAGGGGTCGAGCAGTACTTC. Translation gives CASSVTTGVEQYF.

This clonotype has a count of ten or more. The chain employs TRBV28 and TRBJ1-5; possibly TRBD1 for D (5 bases). The CDR3 sequence is 16 residues long. Germline loops: CDR1 MDHEN, CDR2 SYDVKM. V lost 3 bases to trimming and J lost 2 bases, with 14 bases between them. Here the CDR3 DNA reads TGTGCCAGCAGTTTCTTCAGGGTTCGGGGCAATCAGCCCCAGCATTTT. It translates to CASSFFRVRGNQPQHF.

This clonotype was seen a few times. V is TRBV16 and J is TRBJ1-1, with a tentative D call TRBD1 (6 bases). The V end was cut by 2 bases, the J end by 1 base, with 8 bases between. The germline V gene encodes CDR1 KGHSY and CDR2 FQNENV. CDR3 size: 14 residues. For the CDR3, the DNA is TGTGCCAGCAGCCAAGGACAGTGGAACACTGAAGCTTTCTTT. Translated: CASSQGQWNTEAFF.

This clonotype was counted ten times or more. This rearrangement joins TRBV11-2 to TRBJ2-5; unclear D gene. The germline V gene has CDR1 SGHAT and CDR2 FQNNGV. The CDR3 is 12 amino acids. V lost 5 bases and J 5 bases, leaving 9 bases between the germline ends. The CDR3 region has the DNA TGTGCCAGCAGCCCCCCCCTGGAGACCCAGTACTTC. Protein sequence: CASSPPLETQYF.

V is TRBV5-1 and J is TRBJ2-7; no clear D gene. The CDR3 runs 11 residues. Looked up from germline, CDR1 is SGHRS and CDR2 is YFSETQ. V was clipped by 6 bases and J by 2 bases, with 6 bases between them. CDR3 in amino acids: CASTDAYEQYF. As DNA, the CDR3 is TGCGCCAGCACCGACGCCTACGAGCAGTACTTC.

This clonotype was observed many times. Here the CDR3 reads CASSLNGGGNTEAFF. CDR3 coding DNA: TGTGCCAGCAGCTTGAATGGGGGGGGGAACACTGAAGCTTTCTTT. V and J are TRBV11-2 and TRBJ1-1; weak D call: TRBD1 (5 bases). V was trimmed by 3 bases and J by 1 base, leaving 12 bases between them. CDR3 size: 15 residues. The V gene's germline CDR1 is SGHAT and CDR2 FQNNGV. Full variable domain (outside the CDR3, taken from reference TRBV11-2 and TRBJ1-1): EAGVAQSPRYKIIEKRQSVAFWCNPISGHATLYWYQQILGQGPKLLIQFQNNGVVDDSQLPKDRFSAERLKGVDSTLKIQPAKLEDSAVYLCASSLNGGGNTEAFFGQGTRLTVV.

The V gene is TRBV4-3, the J gene TRBJ2-5; possibly TRBD1 for D (6 bases). The CDR3 extends over 16 amino acids. CDR1 is LGHNA and CDR2 is YSLEER in the germline V gene. The V gene lost 0 bases and the J gene lost 1 base, with 12 bases spanning the gap. In DNA, the CDR3 is TGCGCCAGCAGCCAAGAACAGGGCGTAACCCAAGAGACCCAGTACTTC. Translation gives CASSQEQGVTQETQYF.

This clonotype was picked up many times. V usage is TRBV6-9 and J usage is TRBJ2-5, with D uncertain. This CDR3 has 15 amino acids. Germline V gene data show CDR1 as MNHGY and CDR2 as SVAAGI. Trimming stripped 3 bases from V and 3 bases from J, with 14 bases between. Written as DNA, the CDR3 is TGTGCCAGCAGTTACGGGTCCCCCTTAGAAGAGACCCAGTACTTC. This codes for CASSYGSPLEETQYF.

V is TRBV19 and J is TRBJ1-1; tentative D call: TRBD1 (6 bases). The germline V gene encodes CDR1 LNHDA and CDR2 SQIVND (reference sequence). This CDR3 comprises 16 residues. The V end was cut by 4 bases, the J end by 4 bases, with 19 bases between. The CDR3 region is CASSNRDWGASTEAFF. The CDR3 DNA follows: TGTGCCAGTAGTAACCGGGACTGGGGGGCGAGCACTGAAGCTTTCTTT.

Ten or more counts support this clonotype. CDR3: CASSLRGNEKLFF. Written as DNA, the CDR3 is TGTGCCAGCAGCTTAAGGGGAAATGAAAAACTGTTTTTT. The chain couples TRBV13 to TRBJ1-4, with a tentative D call TRBD1 (5 bases). Per germline, CDR1 PRHDT and CDR2 FYEKMQ (reference sequence). The V and J ends lost 2 bases and 5 bases respectively, with 6 bases between them. The CDR3 loop spans 13 amino acids.

This clonotype was seen repeatedly, ten times or more. The chain recombines TRBV12-3 or TRBV12-4 with TRBJ1-3, with 8 nucleotides matching TRBD1. This CDR3 has 16 amino acids. The V gene end was trimmed by 6 bases and the J gene end by 1 base; junction bases not matched to a gene: 8. CDR3 amino acids: CASRGFDRGSGNTIYF. CDR3 coding DNA: TGTGCCAGCAGGGGCTTCGACAGGGGATCTGGAAACACCATATATTTT.

This clonotype appeared many times. The genes are TRBV15 and TRBJ1-5; 9 bases agree with TRBD1. The J segment lost 2 bases and the V segment lost 5 bases, leaving 4 bases of the junction unmatched. CDR3 length: 15 residues. The germline CDR1 and CDR2 sequences are LNHNV and YYDKDF (reference sequence). The CDR3 is CATSGQGHGNQPQHF. CDR3 in DNA: TGTGCCACCAGCGGACAGGGGCATGGCAATCAGCCCCAGCATTTT. Complete variable domain (other parts from reference TRBV15 and TRBJ1-5): DAMVIQNPRYQVTQFGKPVTLSCSQTLNHNVMYWYQQKSSQAPKLLFHYYDKDFNNEADTPDNFQSRRPNTSFCFLDIRSPGLGDTAMYLCATSGQGHGNQPQHFGDGTRLSIL.

The chain joins TRBV7-9 to TRBJ2-3; D possibly corresponds to TRBD2 (6 bases). Germline CDR1 is SEHNR and CDR2 is FQNEAQ (reference sequence). Trimming took 7 bases from V and 4 from J, leaving 21 bases between them. CDR3 size: 16 residues. Written as DNA, the CDR3 is TGTGCCAGCACCCCAGCTGGAGGGTGGAGGGCAGATACGCAGTATTTT. Translating it yields CASTPAGGWRADTQYF.

The chain carries TRBV6-5 and TRBJ2-2, with D unclear. CDR3 length: 15 residues. With 0 bases removed from V and 2 bases from J, the gap between germline ends came to 7 bases. The germline CDR1 and CDR2 sequences are MNHEY and SVGAGI. The CDR3 DNA is TGTGCCAGCAGTTACTCAGGCCAAAACACCGGGGAGCTGTTTTTT. Amino acids: CASSYSGQNTGELFF.

CDR3 loop: CASGGGALVLFSPLHF. The CDR3 nucleotides read TGTGCCAGCGGGGGGGGCGCGCTGGTACTTTTCTCACCCCTCCACTTT. The chain has TRBV2 and TRBJ1-6, with a weak D call TRBD1 (6 bases). Trimming cost V 8 bases and J 10 bases, with 24 bases left between them. The CDR3 has 16 amino acids. Looked up from germline, CDR1 is SNHLY and CDR2 is FYNNEI.

This clonotype was detected ten times or more. The CDR3 DNA follows: TGTGCCAGCAGTACGCCGGGACAGATTTATAGCAATCAGCCCCAGCATTTT. This gives the protein CASSTPGQIYSNQPQHF. The V gene is TRBV28, the J gene TRBJ1-5; 7 bases map to TRBD1. Per germline, CDR1 MDHEN and CDR2 SYDVKM. The ends lost 5 bases at V and 0 bases at J; junction bases unmatched: 10. The CDR3 runs to 17 residues.

This clonotype was observed a handful of times. V usage is TRBV6-2 or TRBV6-3 and J usage is TRBJ1-5; D is uncertain. The germline CDR1 and CDR2 sequences are MNHEY and SVGEGT. Trimming shortened V by 6 bases and J by 0 bases, and 12 bases separated the two germline ends. The CDR3 extends over 15 amino acids. CDR3 in DNA: TGTGCCAGCAGACCCCTCCAACATAGCAATCAGCCCCAGCATTTT. This encodes CASRPLQHSNQPQHF.

Of note for this clonotype: Possible read error: a much larger clone is one base away. This chain connects TRBV11-2 to TRBJ2-2; tentatively, D is TRBD2 (5 bases). CDR1 and CDR2 from the germline V gene are SGHAT and FQNNGV. CDR3 length: 15 residues. CDR3 nucleotides: TGTGCCAGCAGCTTAGGGGTAACGGGATCCGGGGAGCTGGTTTTT. Translated: CASSLGVTGSGELVF.

This clonotype was seen many times. V is TRBV12-3 or TRBV12-4 and J is TRBJ1-5, with D unclear. V was shortened by 5 bases and J by 4 bases, with 12 bases between the two germline ends. The CDR3 is 14 amino acids. CDR3 nucleotides: TGTGCCAGCAGTCCCCTGACAACGAATCAGCCCCAGCATTTT. Amino acid sequence: CASSPLTTNQPQHF.